This is a list of T cell receptor beta chains from one sample in a study of T cell changes during pregnancy in multiple sclerosis. Only in-frame clones appear in the TCRdb table, and some are missing; sequencing was by immunoSEQ multiplex PCR. The data hold 35,000 to 45,000 clones, with roughly 91% observed a single time. The sequencing here drew on CD4+ T cells from peripheral blood mononuclear cells, taken in the first trimester of pregnancy. The origin of the receptors is a female donor with multiple sclerosis, enrolled in a pregnancy study. CDR3s include the opening cysteine and the closing phenylalanine or tryptophan. A D gene is named only where the DNA matches it firmly. Some rows mark clone size as missing; the rest say once, few, many or name a class of expanded clone.

v_call,clone_size,d_call,j_call,cdr3_aa,cdr3_nt
TRBV4-2,-,-,TRBJ2-5,CASSQEGGRGETQYF,TGTGCCAGCAGCCAAGAAGGCGGAAGGGGAGAGACCCAGTACTTC
TRBV7-2,-,-,TRBJ1-2,CASSLVRGGGYTF,TGTGCCAGCAGCTTAGTAAGGGGCGGAGGCTACACCTTC
TRBV18,few,TRBD1,TRBJ1-5,CASSPTGGHQPQHF,TGTGCCAGCTCACCGACAGGGGGCCATCAGCCCCAGCATTTT
TRBV7-7,-,TRBD2,TRBJ2-3,CASSLGTSGTDTQYF,TGTGCCAGCAGCTTAGGGACTAGCGGCACAGATACGCAGTATTTT
TRBV25-1,-,-,TRBJ2-1,CASSDPGYNEQFF,TGTGCCAGCAGTGACCCGGGCTACAATGAGCAGTTCTTC
TRBV5-1,-,TRBD1,TRBJ2-7,CASSQRTGELREQYF,TGCGCCAGCAGCCAAAGGACAGGGGAACTACGAGAGCAGTACTTC
TRBV5-8,-,-,TRBJ2-3,CASSLTGMDTDTQYF,TGTGCCAGCAGCTTGACAGGGATGGACACAGATACGCAGTATTTT
TRBV10-3,-,TRBD2,TRBJ2-7,CAISGGASGSYEQYF,TGTGCCATCAGTGGGGGTGCTAGCGGGTCCTACGAGCAGTACTTC
TRBV5-1,-,TRBD1,TRBJ2-3,CASSPGQGPGTDTQYF,TGCGCCAGCAGCCCGGGACAGGGGCCGGGGACAGATACGCAGTATTTT
TRBV4-1,-,TRBD1,TRBJ2-5,CASSTTGGETQYF,TGCGCCAGCAGTACGACAGGGGGAGAGACCCAGTACTTC
TRBV5-5,few,TRBD1,TRBJ1-3,CASSLAQGALGNTIYF,TGTGCCAGCAGCTTGGCCCAGGGGGCGCTGGGAAACACCATATATTTT
TRBV7-9,few,TRBD1,TRBJ1-1,CASSPGQGRDTEAFF,TGTGCCAGCAGCCCAGGACAGGGCCGGGATACTGAAGCTTTCTTT